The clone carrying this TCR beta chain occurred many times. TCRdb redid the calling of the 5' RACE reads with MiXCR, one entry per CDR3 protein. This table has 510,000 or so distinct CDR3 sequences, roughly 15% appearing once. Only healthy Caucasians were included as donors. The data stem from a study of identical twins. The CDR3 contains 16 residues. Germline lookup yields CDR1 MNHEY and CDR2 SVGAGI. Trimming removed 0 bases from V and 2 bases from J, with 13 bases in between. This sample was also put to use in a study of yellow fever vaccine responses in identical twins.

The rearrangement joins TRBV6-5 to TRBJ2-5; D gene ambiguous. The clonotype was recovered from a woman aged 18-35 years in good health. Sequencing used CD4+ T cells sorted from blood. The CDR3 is CASSYSYGIGQETQYF. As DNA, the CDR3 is TGTGCCAGCAGTTACTCGTACGGAATTGGGCAAGAGACCCAGTACTTC.